The rows below give T cell receptor beta chains drawn from one sample of a study of T cell responses to AZD1222 COVID-19 vaccine. Measured with immunoSEQ multiplex PCR; TCRdb has only the in-frame clones, and not every one. The data hold some 120,000 clones, with more than 80% observed a single time. The source was peripheral blood, collected 28 days after the second dose of the MenACWY control vaccine. The receptors were sampled from an adult who received the MenACWY meningococcal vaccine as a control. Both conserved end residues are part of each CDR3. The D gene is left open where the match is weak. Clone size is stated in some rows and not others, as once, few, many or a class when expanded.

V	size	D	J	DNA	CDR3
TRBV28	-	-	TRBJ1-2	TGTGCCAGCAGTTTCATAGACTTTGTTGACTATGGCTACACCTTC	CASSFIDFVDYGYTF
TRBV3-1/TRBV3-2	-	-	TRBJ1-1	TGTGCCAGCAGCCACACAGGATCCTTCCTTGGCGGAGCTTTCTTT	CASSHTGSFLGGAFF
TRBV7-6	-	TRBD1	TRBJ1-4	TGTGCCAGCAGCGAGGGACAGGGATCGGGGGAAAAACTGTTTTTT	CASSEGQGSGEKLFF
TRBV4-1	once	-	TRBJ1-3	TGCGCCAGCAGCCAAGGAATAACTCGTGGAAACACCATATATTTT	CASSQGITRGNTIYF
TRBV4-3	-	TRBD1	TRBJ2-3	TGCGCCAGCAGCCAAGATGGGAGGGACAGGGGGCCCAGAGGTACGCAGTATTTT	CASSQDGRDRGPRGTQYF
TRBV6-2/TRBV6-3	once	TRBD1	TRBJ1-1	TGTGCCAGCAGTCTACGAGGGACAGCGAACACTGAAGCTTTCTTT	CASSLRGTANTEAFF
TRBV6-5	-	-	TRBJ2-1	TGTGCCAGCAGCCGATCCTTACGAGCCTACAATGAGCAGTTCTTC	CASSRSLRAYNEQFF
TRBV6-1	-	-	TRBJ1-2	TGTGCCAGCAGTGAAGTGGTCGTCGGCCACTATGGCTACACCTTC	CASSEVVVGHYGYTF
TRBV11-3	once	TRBD1	TRBJ1-6	TGTGCCAGCAGCTACAGGGGGGACTATTCACCCCTCCACTTT	CASSYRGDYSPLHF
TRBV7-5	-	-	TRBJ2-7	TGTGTCAGAAGCTTAGGGACTAGCGGGAGTAGGTACGAGCAGTACTTC	CVRSLGTSGSRYEQYF
TRBV3-1/TRBV3-2	-	-	TRBJ2-7	TGTGCCAGCAGCCAAGATAGCGTGTGGGGTGCCAAAAAATACGAGCAGTACTTC	CASSQDSVWGAKKYEQYF
TRBV13	-	TRBD2	TRBJ2-1	TGTGCCAGCAGCTTTCGGGGGGACGCGCAACCCAAACCAAGCTCCTACAATGAGCAGTTCTTC	CASSFRGDAQPKPSSYNEQFF
TRBV4-1	-	TRBD1	TRBJ2-1	TGCGCCAGCAGCCAGGCGGACAGGGATACCTACAATGAGCAGTTCTTC	CASSQADRDTYNEQFF
TRBV5-8	-	-	TRBJ2-1	TGTGCCAGCAGCTTAGGGTTGGGGACGACCAGCAATGAGCAGTTCTTC	CASSLGLGTTSNEQFF